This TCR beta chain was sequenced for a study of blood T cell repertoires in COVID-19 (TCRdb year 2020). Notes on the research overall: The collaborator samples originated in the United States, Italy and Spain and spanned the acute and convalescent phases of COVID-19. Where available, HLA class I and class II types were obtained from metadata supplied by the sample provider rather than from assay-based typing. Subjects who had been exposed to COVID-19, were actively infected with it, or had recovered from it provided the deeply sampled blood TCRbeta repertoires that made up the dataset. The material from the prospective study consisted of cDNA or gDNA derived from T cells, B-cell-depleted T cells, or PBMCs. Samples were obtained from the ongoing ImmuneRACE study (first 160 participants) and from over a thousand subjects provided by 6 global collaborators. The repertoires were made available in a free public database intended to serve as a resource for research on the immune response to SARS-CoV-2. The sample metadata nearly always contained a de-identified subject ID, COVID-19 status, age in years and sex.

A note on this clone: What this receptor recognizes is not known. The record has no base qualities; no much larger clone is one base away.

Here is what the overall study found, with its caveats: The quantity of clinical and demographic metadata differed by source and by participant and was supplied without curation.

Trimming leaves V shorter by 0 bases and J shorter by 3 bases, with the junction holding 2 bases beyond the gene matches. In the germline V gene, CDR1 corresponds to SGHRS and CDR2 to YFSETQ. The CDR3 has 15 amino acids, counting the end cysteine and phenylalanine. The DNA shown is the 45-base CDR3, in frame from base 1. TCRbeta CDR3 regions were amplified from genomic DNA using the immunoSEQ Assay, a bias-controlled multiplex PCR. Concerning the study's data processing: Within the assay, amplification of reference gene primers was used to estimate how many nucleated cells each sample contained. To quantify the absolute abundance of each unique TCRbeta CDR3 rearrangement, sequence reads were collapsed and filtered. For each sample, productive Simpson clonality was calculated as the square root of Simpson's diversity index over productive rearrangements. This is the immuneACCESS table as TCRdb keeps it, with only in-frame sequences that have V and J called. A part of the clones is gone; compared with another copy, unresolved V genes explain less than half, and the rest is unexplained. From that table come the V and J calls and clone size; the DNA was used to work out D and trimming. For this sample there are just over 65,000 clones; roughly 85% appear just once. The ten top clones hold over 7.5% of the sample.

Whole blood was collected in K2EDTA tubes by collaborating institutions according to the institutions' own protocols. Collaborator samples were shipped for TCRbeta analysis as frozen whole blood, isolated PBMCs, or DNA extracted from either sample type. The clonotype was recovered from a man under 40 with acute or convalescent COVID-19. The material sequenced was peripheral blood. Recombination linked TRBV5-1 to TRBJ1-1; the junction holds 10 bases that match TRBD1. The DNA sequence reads TGCGCCAGCAGCTTGGTGGGACAGGGGTACACTGAAGCTTTCTTT. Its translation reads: CASSLVGQGYTEAFF.